Shown below are 27 T cell receptor beta chains from a single sample sequenced in a study of Graves' ophthalmopathy and Graves' hyperthyroidism. Beta-chain TCR CDR3 regions were amplified from RNA transcripts. First-round RT-PCR relied on HTBI primers, and a second-round multiplex PCR came next. TCRdb reprocessed the multiplex PCR reads via MiXCR and lists one record per CDR3 protein. The sample carries nearly 400,000 distinct CDR3 sequences, approximately 20% recorded once. The sample was peripheral blood. Receptors originate from a woman aged 18 to 35 with Graves' ophthalmopathy.

This clonotype was found many times. This chain connects TRBV5-1 to TRBJ2-7; TRBD1 aligns across 11 bases. Germline lookup yields CDR1 SGHRS and CDR2 YFSETQ. CDR3 size: 15 residues. V was pared by 2 bases and J by 8 bases, with 9 bases of the junction left unmatched. The CDR3 nucleotides read TGCGCCAGCAGCTTCGACGGACAGGGGGCGCAACAGCAGTACTTC. Translated: CASSFDGQGAQQQYF.

This clonotype was seen many times. The gene calls are TRBV6-2 or TRBV6-3 and TRBJ1-1, with D unclear. The germline V gene has CDR1 MNHEY and CDR2 SVGEGT. The CDR3 is made up of 14 amino acids. Trimming stripped 5 bases from V and 4 bases from J, with 14 bases between. CDR3 DNA: TGTGCCAGCAGTCGTCCGGACGGACGCACTGAAGCTTTCTTT. Translating it yields CASSRPDGRTEAFF.

This chain joins TRBV10-3 and TRBJ2-5, with no clear D. The CDR3 is made up of 14 amino acids. Germline loops: CDR1 ENHRY, CDR2 SYGVKD. V was pared by 2 bases and J by 1 base, with 8 bases between. CDR3 DNA sequence: TGTGCCATCAGTGAGCCGACACTCCAAGAGACCCAGTACTTC. Its protein product is CAISEPTLQETQYF.

V gene TRBV15 combines with J gene TRBJ1-2; D is unresolved. Looked up from germline, CDR1 is LNHNV and CDR2 is YYDKDF (reference sequence). The CDR3 length is 13 residues. Trimming stripped 9 bases from V and 5 bases from J, with 16 bases between. The CDR3 is CATTTVKGYGYTF. For the CDR3, the DNA is TGTGCCACTACCACAGTCAAGGGTTATGGCTACACCTTC. Together with reference TRBV15 and TRBJ1-2, the CDR3 gives the full variable domain: DAMVIQNPRYQVTQFGKPVTLSCSQTLNHNVMYWYQQKSSQAPKLLFHYYDKDFNNEADTPDNFQSRRPNTSFCFLDIRSPGLGDTAMYLCATTTVKGYGYTFGSGTRLTVV.

This clonotype showed up many times. The chain carries TRBV12-3 or TRBV12-4 and TRBJ1-2, with 9 nucleotides matching TRBD1. J lost 4 bases, V lost 5 bases, and 5 bases had no gene match. CDR3 length: 14 residues. CDR3 in DNA: TGTGCCAGCAGTCGACAGGGGGGCCCCTATGGCTACACCTTC. Translated: CASSRQGGPYGYTF.

This clonotype turned up a few times. Because it lacks the conserved phenylalanine or tryptophan at the end, this CDR3 is likely a read error. The chain has TRBV11-2 and TRBJ1-1; a possible D gene is TRBD1 (6 bases). The CDR3 contains 19 residues. The V gene lost 0 bases and the J gene lost 4 bases, with 24 bases spanning the gap. Germline CDR1 SGHAT, CDR2 FQNNGV. CDR3 bases: TGTGCCAGCAGCTTAGATACAATTTGGCGGGGGGCTTCGGTCACTGAAGCTTTCTCT. This codes for CASSLDTIWRGASVTEAFS.

This clonotype showed up many times. The chain carries TRBV7-2 and TRBJ1-3; no reliable D call. Germline-derived CDR1 and CDR2 are SGHTA and FQGNSA. This CDR3 is 15 amino acids long. With 4 bases removed from V and 8 bases from J, the gap between germline ends came to 18 bases. The CDR3 reads CASSSRLHPGDTIYF. CDR3 DNA: TGTGCCAGCAGCTCCCGCCTCCATCCAGGAGACACCATATATTTT.

This clonotype occurred many times. The V gene is TRBV7-3, the J gene TRBJ2-5, with D maybe TRBD2 (5 bases). Trimming removed 3 bases from V and 5 bases from J, with 10 bases in between. The CDR3 consists of 13 residues. The germline gives CDR1 SGHTA, CDR2 FQGTGA. The CDR3 sequence is CASSLTGVETQYF. In nucleotides, the CDR3 is TGTGCCAGCAGCTTGACCGGGGTGGAGACCCAGTACTTC.

This clonotype was recorded a few times. The CDR3 nucleotides read TGCGCCAGCAGCTTGGAAGGGACGGGGGACCGTCGGAACACTGAAGCTTTCTTT. As protein: CASSLEGTGDRRNTEAFF. This chain uses TRBV5-1 with TRBJ1-1, with a tentative D call TRBD1 (5 bases). Germline CDR1 and CDR2: SGHRS and YFSETQ. The CDR3 runs to 18 residues. The V end lost 0 bases, the J end lost 1 base, and 19 bases lay between the germline ends.

The chain couples TRBV4-1 to TRBJ2-7; possibly TRBD2 for D (5 bases). This CDR3 is built from 14 residues. V lost 0 bases and J 5 bases, leaving 11 bases between the germline ends. CDR1 and CDR2 from the germline V gene are MGHRA and YSYEKL. The CDR3 spells CASSQDRPGDEQYF. Here the CDR3 DNA reads TGCGCCAGCAGCCAAGATCGGCCCGGGGACGAGCAGTACTTC.

This clonotype was detected many times. V usage is TRBV15 and J usage is TRBJ2-5; 12 nucleotides align to TRBD2. V dropped 3 bases and J dropped 1; count of bases not matched to a gene: 3. The length of the CDR3 is 16 residues. The germline CDR1 and CDR2 sequences are LNHNV and YYDKDF (reference sequence). DNA for the CDR3: TGTGCCACCAGCAGTGGGACTAGCGGGTTCCAAGAGACCCAGTACTTC. As protein: CATSSGTSGFQETQYF. Combining the CDR3 with reference TRBV15 and TRBJ2-5 gives the whole variable domain DAMVIQNPRYQVTQFGKPVTLSCSQTLNHNVMYWYQQKSSQAPKLLFHYYDKDFNNEADTPDNFQSRRPNTSFCFLDIRSPGLGDTAMYLCATSSGTSGFQETQYFGPGTRLLVL.

This clonotype was picked up many times. The V gene is TRBV18, the J gene TRBJ1-2; the match to TRBD1 covers 8 bases. Germline V gene sequence: CDR1 KGHSH, CDR2 LQKENI. The CDR3 is 16 amino acids. Trimming cost V 1 base and J 0 bases; bases outside gene matches: 4. CDR3 residues: CASSPRGQVANYGYTF. CDR3 DNA: TGTGCCAGCTCACCACGGGGACAGGTAGCTAACTATGGCTACACCTTC.

This clonotype was recorded at least ten times. The chain combines TRBV11-2 with TRBJ1-2; D call uncertain. Germline-derived CDR1 and CDR2 are SGHAT and FQNNGV. V dropped 4 bases and J dropped 3 bases, with 15 bases sitting between them. The CDR3 runs to 15 residues. CDR3 region: CASSSPRLGYYGYTF. CDR3 nucleotide sequence: TGTGCCAGCAGCTCCCCCAGGTTGGGGTACTATGGCTACACCTTC.

The table lists this clonotype with many counts. The chain links TRBV29-1 to TRBJ1-2; a possible D gene is TRBD1 (6 bases). Germline values: CDR1 SQVTM, CDR2 ANQGSEA. The germline V and J ends were trimmed by 7 bases and 2 bases, with 11 bases remaining between them. The CDR3 runs 12 residues. Written as DNA, the CDR3 is TGCAGCGCATGGGGGCAGAACTATGGCTACACCTTC. Translating gives CSAWGQNYGYTF.

The V and J genes are TRBV6-2 or TRBV6-3 and TRBJ1-1; tentative D call: TRBD1 (6 bases). Trimming took off 8 bases at V and 7 bases at J, with 20 bases between the two ends. Germline lookup yields CDR1 MNHEY and CDR2 SVGEGT. The CDR3 has 14 residues. The chain's CDR3 is CASVTGGLILEAFF. CDR3 coding DNA: TGTGCCAGCGTCACGGGGGGCTTGATCCTTGAAGCTTTCTTT.

At least ten counts were recorded for this clonotype. The chain carries TRBV10-2 and TRBJ2-5; D not certain. The CDR3 length is 12 residues. Germline V gene sequence: CDR1 WSHSY, CDR2 SAAADI. V lost 10 bases to trimming and J lost 0 bases, with 9 bases between them. This chain's CDR3 is CATNRDQETQYF. The DNA of the CDR3 is TGCGCCACCAACAGAGACCAAGAGACCCAGTACTTC.

In its sample, this clonotype was seen many times. The CDR3 nucleotides read TGTGCCAGCAGTGAAAGGCCAGGGGGGTTAGACACTGAAGCTTTCTTT. It is translated as CASSERPGGLDTEAFF. This chain uses TRBV6-1 with TRBJ1-1, with TRBD1 matching 7 bases. V dropped 2 bases and J dropped 3; count of bases not matched to a gene: 9. Germline V lookup: CDR1 MNHNS, CDR2 SASEGT. The CDR3 is 16 residues long.

A few counts support this clonotype. The J gene is TRBJ2-7, the V gene TRBV4-1, with D perhaps TRBD1 or TRBD2 (5 bases each). CDR3 length: 15 amino acids. The V end was cut by 4 bases, the J end by 0 bases, with 13 bases between. Per germline, CDR1 MGHRA and CDR2 YSYEKL. CDR3: CASSRGYGASYEQYF. In nucleotides, the CDR3 is TGCGCCAGCAGCCGAGGATACGGGGCCTCCTACGAGCAGTACTTC.

This clonotype was observed many times. The chain couples TRBV7-9 to TRBJ2-2, with D possibly TRBD1 on 5 matching bases. This CDR3 contains 15 residues. Trimming took off 2 bases at V and 4 bases at J, with 11 bases between the two ends. Germline CDR1 and CDR2: SEHNR and FQNEAQ (reference sequence). CDR3 DNA sequence: TGTGCCAGCAGCTTAACCGGCAGGGCCACCGGGGAGCTGTTTTTT. The encoded protein is CASSLTGRATGELFF.

This clonotype was counted ten times or more. The chain links TRBV7-3 to TRBJ2-5; D not certain. The CDR3 runs 15 residues. Germline loops: CDR1 SGHTA, CDR2 FQGTGA. The CDR3 sequence: CARKAWVVDQETQYF. CDR3 nucleotide sequence: TGTGCTAGAAAAGCGTGGGTAGTGGACCAAGAGACCCAGTACTTC.

The V call is TRBV19, the J call TRBJ1-1; 8 bases align to TRBD1. The CDR3 is made up of 15 amino acids. Per germline, CDR1 LNHDA and CDR2 SQIVND (reference sequence). V gave up 3 bases and J gave up 6 bases; unmatched junction bases: 9. The CDR3 region is CASSIDWAGGSEAFF. CDR3 DNA sequence: TGTGCCAGTAGTATCGATTGGGCAGGGGGCTCTGAAGCTTTCTTT.

This clonotype was observed at least ten times. The gene calls are TRBV25-1 and TRBJ1-6; D gene ambiguous. V lost 3 bases to trimming and J lost 7 bases, with 13 bases between them. Looked up from germline, CDR1 is MGHDK and CDR2 is SYGVNS. The CDR3 loop spans 15 amino acids. The CDR3 spells CASSDPRGANSPLHF. CDR3 in DNA: TGTGCCAGCAGTGATCCGCGAGGTGCGAATTCACCCCTCCACTTT. The full variable domain, rest sourced from reference TRBV25-1 and TRBJ1-6, is EADIYQTPRYLVIGTGKKITLECSQTMGHDKMYWYQQDPGMELHLIHYSYGVNSTEKGDLSSESTVSRIRTEHFPLTLESARPSHTSQYLCASSDPRGANSPLHFGNGTRLTVT.

This clonotype was counted many times. This chain links TRBV6-2 or TRBV6-3 with TRBJ1-1, with TRBD1 as a possible D gene (6 bases). The ends were cut back, 2 bases at V and 1 base at J, with 11 bases in the middle. CDR3 size: 15 residues. Germline loops: CDR1 MNHEY, CDR2 SVGEGT. The CDR3 DNA is TGTGCCAGCAGTTACGTGGGACACGCGAACACTGAAGCTTTCTTT. Translating gives CASSYVGHANTEAFF.

This clonotype was detected ten times or more. The rearrangement joins TRBV7-3 to TRBJ2-5, with a weak D call TRBD2 (5 bases). There are 15 residues in the CDR3. Trimming pared 2 bases from V and 2 bases from J, leaving 12 bases between. CDR1 is SGHTA and CDR2 is FQGTGA in the germline V gene. The CDR3 DNA reads TGTGCCAGCAGCTTAGATTCGGGGAGACAAGAGACCCAGTACTTC. Its protein product is CASSLDSGRQETQYF.

The chain links TRBV11-2 to TRBJ2-5, with 16 positions matching TRBD2. V dropped 5 bases and J dropped 5; count of bases not matched to a gene: 8. This CDR3 is 17 amino acids long. Germline lookup yields CDR1 SGHAT and CDR2 FQNNGV. CDR3 nucleotides: TGTGCCAGCAGCCCGGGGACTAGCGGGAGGGTGTGGGAGACCCAGTACTTC. Translating it yields CASSPGTSGRVWETQYF.

V is TRBV7-2 and J is TRBJ2-4; D possibly corresponds to TRBD1 (5 bases). The CDR3 is 15 amino acids. Trimming pared 6 bases from V and 5 bases from J, leaving 17 bases between. Germline CDR1 reads SGHTA; CDR2 reads FQGNSA. The CDR3 loop reads CASSQGLVSENIQYF. The DNA of the CDR3 is TGTGCCAGCAGTCAGGGATTGGTGTCTGAAAACATTCAGTACTTC.

The chain is built from TRBV6-1 and TRBJ1-2; maybe TRBD1 (5 bases). Germline values: CDR1 MNHNS, CDR2 SASEGT. V was pared by 6 bases and J by 7 bases, with 15 bases between. This CDR3 is built from 13 residues. The CDR3 coding sequence is TGTGCCAGCAGCCCCGACAGTATGCGTGGCTACACCTTC. Its translation: CASSPDSMRGYTF.